This note documents a single T cell receptor (beta chain) sequence. These data originate in a study of T cells in Graves' hyperthyroidism and ophthalmopathy. From RNA transcripts, TCR beta CDR3 regions were amplified. HTBI primers were used for first-round RT-PCR of the TCR CDR3. TCRdb fed the multiplex PCR reads into MiXCR, producing one record per CDR3 protein. The sample yields almost 600,000 distinct CDR3 sequences, approximately 15% seen once. The CDR3 totals 17 residues. The J segment lost 5 bases and the V segment lost 4 bases, leaving 9 bases of the junction unmatched. The germline V gene has CDR1 SGDLS and CDR2 YYNGEE.

Sequenced: blood. J is TRBJ2-2 and V is TRBV9; 12 bases fit TRBD2. This receptor was identified in a woman in her twenties or thirties with Graves' hyperthyroidism that later progressed to Graves' ophthalmopathy. DNA for the CDR3: TGTGCCAGCAGCCCCGGGGGACTAGCGGGTGGGACCGGGGAGCTGTTTTTT. Its protein product is CASSPGGLAGGTGELFF.